This TCR beta chain was captured by sequencing in a study of blood T cell repertoires in COVID-19 (dated by TCRdb to 2020 to 2022). About the investigation overall: The collaborator samples originated in the United States, Italy and Spain and spanned the acute and convalescent phases of COVID-19. The dataset comprised deeply sampled blood TCRbeta repertoires from subjects exposed to, actively infected with, or recovered from COVID-19. The samples were drawn from the first 160 participants of the ongoing ImmuneRACE study and from some 1,300 subjects provided by 6 global collaborators. The sample metadata nearly always contained a de-identified subject ID, COVID-19 status, age in years and sex. The repertoires were released in a freely available public database meant as a resource for research on the immune response to SARS-CoV-2. The material from the prospective study consisted of cDNA or gDNA derived from T cells, B-cell-depleted T cells, or PBMCs. Where available, HLA class I and class II types were obtained from metadata supplied by the sample provider rather than from assay-based typing. General conclusions and limits of the study: The amount of clinical and demographic metadata varied by source and participant and was provided uncurated.

This clone came up once. It has no known antigen specificity. No per-base quality is available; no much larger clone lies one base away. TCRbeta CDR3 regions were amplified from genomic DNA using the immunoSEQ Assay, a bias-controlled multiplex PCR. Per the source publication's procedure: The number of nucleated cells in each sample was estimated by amplification of reference gene primers within the assay. To quantify the absolute abundance of each unique TCRbeta CDR3 rearrangement, sequence reads were collapsed and filtered. For each sample, productive Simpson clonality was calculated as the square root of Simpson's diversity index over productive rearrangements. TCRdb holds this immuneACCESS table with in-frame rearrangements only. Some clones are missing; in checked studies, unresolved V genes explain under half, and the rest has no known cause. V and J calls and clone size are copied from that table; D and trimming were computed from the DNA. The sample table contains 110,000 or so clones; only one count was recorded for 87% of them. The ten largest clones take up roughly 8% of the sample.

Each collaborating institution followed its own protocols to collect whole blood in K2EDTA tubes. For TCRbeta analysis, collaborator samples were shipped as frozen whole blood, as isolated PBMCs, or as DNA extracted from either sample type. From the cysteine through the phenylalanine, the CDR3 covers 14 amino acids. Only the CDR3 DNA is retained, 42 bases long and in frame from the first base. The germline V gene (reference sequence) gives CDR1 as GTSNPN and CDR2 as SVGIG. V is cut back by 2 bases and J by 5 bases, with 6 bases in the junction unmatched. Material: peripheral blood. The chain is made from TRBV30 and TRBJ2-5; 9 of the junction bases match TRBD1. This TCR was recovered from a human donor in a cohort sampled during active COVID-19. Here is the DNA: TGTGCCTGGAGTTCGGGGACAGGGAGGGAGACCCAGTACTTC. It translates to CAWSSGTGRETQYF. The full variable domain, completed from the reference TRBV30 and TRBJ2-5 proteins outside the CDR3, reads SQTIHQWPATLVQPVGSPLSLECTVEGTSNPNLYWYRQAAGRGLQLLFYSVGIGQISSEVPQNLSASRPQDRQFILSSKKLLLSDSGFYLCAWSSGTGRETQYFGPGTRLLVL.